The 25 T cell receptor beta chains given below trace back to one sample, sequenced in a study of human T cells and chemical hapten exposure. TCRdb redid the calling of the RACE reads with MiXCR, one entry per CDR3 protein. The table lists 360,000 or so distinct CDR3 sequences, about 6.3% of them singletons, with around 5.8% in the top ten. The time point here: patch test 2, 6 weeks after DPC sensitization. Treatment specified: therapeutic diphenylcyclopropenone sensitization with weekly scalp DPC. The sequences come from whole blood, collected in connection with sensitization to the hapten diphenylcyclopropenone (DPC). The source is a woman younger than 35 with alopecia areata. Some clones in this sample may be carry-over from other donors' samples.

A few counts support this clonotype. This chain joins TRBV12-3 or TRBV12-4 and TRBJ2-1, with 7 bases matching TRBD2. With 5 bases clipped from V and 1 base from J, the junction kept 8 bases outside the gene matches. This CDR3 is built from 16 residues. The CDR3 is CASSPSSGASYNEQFF. The CDR3 DNA reads TGTGCCAGCAGTCCGTCGAGCGGGGCATCCTACAATGAGCAGTTCTTC.

This clonotype was detected only a few times. This chain joins TRBV7-2 and TRBJ2-3, with D possibly TRBD2 on 5 matching bases. Trimming removed 2 bases at V and 4 bases at J, with 10 bases between. CDR1 SGHTA and CDR2 FQGNSA come from the germline V gene. The CDR3 is 14 amino acids. The CDR3 region has the DNA TGTGCCAGCAGCTTATCCGCCGGGGCAGATACGCAGTATTTT. It specifies CASSLSAGADTQYF.

The chain uses TRBV28 and TRBJ1-1; the match to TRBD1 covers 7 bases. Losses at the gene ends were 2 bases for V and 5 bases for J; bases not matched to a gene: 14. The CDR3 is made up of 17 amino acids. Germline values: CDR1 MDHEN, CDR2 SYDVKM. The CDR3 region has the DNA TGTGCCAGCAGTTTAAGACCGGGGCGACAGGGAGAGACTGAAGCTTTCTTT. Amino acids: CASSLRPGRQGETEAFF.

This clonotype was found a few times. The chain has TRBV7-9 and TRBJ2-5; D may be TRBD1 or TRBD2 (5 bases each). V was pared by 11 bases and J by 4 bases, with 14 bases between. The CDR3 sequence is 12 residues long. Germline assignment: CDR1 SEHNR and CDR2 FQNEAQ (reference sequence). The CDR3 is CADQGAGETQYF. CDR3 DNA: TGTGCCGACCAGGGTGCGGGAGAGACCCAGTACTTC.

The table lists this clonotype with a few counts. For the CDR3, the DNA is TGTGCCAGCAGTTTAACGACAACCGGAAACACCATATATTTT. Translation gives CASSLTTTGNTIYF. The V call is TRBV6-6, the J call TRBJ1-3, with D uncertain. Germline values: CDR1 MNHNY, CDR2 SVGAGI (reference sequence). The ends were cut back, 4 bases at V and 4 bases at J, with 11 bases in the middle. The CDR3 runs 14 residues.

In its sample, this clonotype was seen many times. This chain links TRBV2 with TRBJ2-1; 7 bases map to TRBD2. Germline V CDR1 and CDR2: SNHLY, FYNNEI. This CDR3 comprises 13 residues. The junction had 4 bases not matched to a gene; V was cut back by 8 bases and J by 3 bases. CDR3 in amino acids: CASGLADYNEQFF. The CDR3 DNA reads as TGTGCCAGCGGTCTAGCGGACTACAATGAGCAGTTCTTC.

The chain employs TRBV4-3 and TRBJ2-3; TRBD1 matches at 8 bases. Per the germline V gene, CDR1 is LGHNA and CDR2 is YSLEER. The CDR3 is 17 residues long. The ends lost 0 bases at V and 3 bases at J; junction bases unmatched: 8. In DNA form, the CDR3 reads TGCGCCAGCAGCCAAGACCCGGACAGGGCATTAACAGATACGCAGTATTTT. This sequence encodes CASSQDPDRALTDTQYF.

Ten or more counts support this clonotype. The chain carries TRBV12-3 or TRBV12-4 and TRBJ1-5; D remains ambiguous. V dropped 3 bases and J dropped 4 bases, with 10 bases sitting between them. The CDR3 is made up of 14 amino acids. CDR3: CASSLWHLNQPQHF. The CDR3 nucleotides read TGTGCCAGCAGTTTGTGGCACCTTAATCAGCCCCAGCATTTT.

This clonotype came up a few times. The CDR3: CASSVGTRTTDTQYF. Here the CDR3 DNA reads TGTGCCAGCAGCGTAGGGACTAGAACCACAGATACGCAGTATTTT. The rearrangement joins TRBV9 to TRBJ2-3, with 7 bases fitting TRBD2. With 0 bases clipped from V and 2 bases from J, the junction kept 3 bases outside the gene matches. CDR1 is SGDLS and CDR2 is YYNGEE in the germline V gene. CDR3 length equals 15 residues.

This sequence joins TRBV10-3 and TRBJ1-2; TRBD1 aligns across 7 bases. Germline loops: CDR1 ENHRY, CDR2 SYGVKD. Unmatched junction bases numbered 9, after V lost 2 bases and J lost 6 bases. The CDR3 length is 15 residues. The CDR3 nucleotides are TGTGCCATCAGTGAGACTCCGACAGGGACAAATGGCTACACCTTC. It yields the protein CAISETPTGTNGYTF.

The chain has TRBV6-2 or TRBV6-3 and TRBJ2-1; D is ambiguous. Trimming took 0 bases from V and 5 from J, leaving 17 bases between them. There are 17 residues in the CDR3. CDR1 and CDR2 from the germline V gene are MNHEY and SVGEGT. Written as DNA, the CDR3 is TGTGCCAGCAGTTACTCGAGAGGCAGGCTGGCAGACAATGAGCAGTTCTTC. Amino acid sequence: CASSYSRGRLADNEQFF.

This clonotype showed up just a few times. This sequence joins TRBV7-2 and TRBJ2-5, with D possibly being TRBD1 (5 bases). CDR1 and CDR2 (germline): SGHTA, FQGNSA. This CDR3 contains 14 residues. V lost 3 bases to trimming and J lost 4 bases, with 12 bases between them. CDR3 DNA: TGTGCCAGCAGCTTGCAAAGGGGCTCAGAGACCCAGTACTTC. This sequence encodes CASSLQRGSETQYF.

The genes are TRBV7-8 and TRBJ1-5, with D perhaps TRBD1 (5 bases). The CDR3 has 15 residues. Deletions cut 5 bases from V and 0 bases from J, with 11 bases between. Germline-derived CDR1 and CDR2 are SGHVS and FQNEAQ. In DNA form, the CDR3 reads TGTGCCAGCAGCATAGACAGAGATAGCAATCAGCCCCAGCATTTT. It translates to CASSIDRDSNQPQHF.

The chain is built from TRBV28 and TRBJ2-7; possibly TRBD1 or TRBD2 for D (5 bases each). The germline V gene encodes CDR1 MDHEN and CDR2 SYDVKM. This CDR3 comprises 18 residues. V lost 5 bases and J lost 0, with 23 bases in between. The DNA for the CDR3 is TGTGCCAGCAGTCATTATACTACCTCGTACGGGGCCTCCTACGAGCAGTACTTC. It yields the protein CASSHYTTSYGASYEQYF.

The chain employs TRBV2 and TRBJ1-1; D gene uncertain. V lost 2 bases and J lost 7, with 8 bases in between. The CDR3 totals 12 residues. Germline V lookup: CDR1 SNHLY, CDR2 FYNNEI. CDR3 in amino acids: CASSEKGYEAFF. CDR3 DNA: TGTGCCAGCAGTGAAAAAGGTTATGAAGCTTTCTTT.

This clonotype showed up just a few times. The rearrangement uses TRBV25-1 and TRBJ2-1, with 11 bases that match TRBD2. Trimming at V came to 3 bases and at J to 7 bases, leaving 11 bases not matched to a gene. Germline V gene data show CDR1 as MGHDK and CDR2 as SYGVNS. The CDR3 spans 17 residues. The CDR3 region is CASSEYLAGGPGNEQFF. The CDR3 DNA reads TGTGCCAGCAGTGAGTACTTAGCGGGGGGGCCCGGGAATGAGCAGTTCTTC.

This clonotype was observed a handful of times. The chain links TRBV6-6 to TRBJ1-5; tentatively, D is TRBD1 (5 bases). V gave up 3 bases and J gave up 3 bases, with 15 bases separating them. There are 16 residues in the CDR3. Germline assignment: CDR1 MNHNY and CDR2 SVGAGI (reference sequence). Here the CDR3 DNA reads TGTGCCAGCAGTTATACCGCCTCGGGGGACAATCAGCCCCAGCATTTT. Protein product: CASSYTASGDNQPQHF.

V usage is TRBV20-1 and J usage is TRBJ1-1; D uncertain. This CDR3 spans 12 amino acids. The ends were cut back, 0 bases at V and 3 bases at J, with 5 bases in the middle. Germline V gene data show CDR1 as DFQATT and CDR2 as SNEGSKA (reference sequence). The CDR3 loop reads CSARESHTEAFF. CDR3 nucleotides: TGCAGTGCTAGAGAGAGCCACACTGAAGCTTTCTTT.

V gene TRBV2 combines with J gene TRBJ2-3; no clear D. Germline CDR1 is SNHLY and CDR2 is FYNNEI. The CDR3 is 12 amino acids. The V end was cut by 1 base, the J end by 4 bases, with 3 bases between. CDR3 sequence reads: CASSEVPDTQYF. CDR3 DNA sequence: TGTGCCAGCAGTGAAGTACCAGATACGCAGTATTTT.

This clonotype was seen more than once but under ten times. The gene calls are TRBV3-1 and TRBJ2-1; D remains unclear. The CDR3 extends over 14 amino acids. CDR1 LGHDT and CDR2 YNNKEL come from the germline V gene (reference sequence). V dropped 3 bases and J dropped 3 bases, with 9 bases sitting between them. CDR3 sequence: CASSHSDRYNEQFF. The CDR3 region has the DNA TGTGCCAGCAGCCATTCCGACCGCTACAATGAGCAGTTCTTC.

The chain carries TRBV6-2 or TRBV6-3 and TRBJ2-3; D is unresolved. The CDR3 is 16 amino acids. Deletions cut 6 bases from V and 0 bases from J, with 16 bases between. Germline values: CDR1 MNHEY, CDR2 SVGEGT. DNA for the CDR3: TGTGCCAGCAGCCCCCTTACGGGTGCTAGCACAGATACGCAGTATTTT. It encodes CASSPLTGASTDTQYF.

This clonotype has ten or more counts. This CDR3 is CASGGPIVPLHF. Written as DNA, the CDR3 is TGTGCCAGCGGGGGGCCGATCGTACCCCTCCACTTT. The chain carries TRBV6-1 and TRBJ1-6; the D gene is possibly TRBD1 (6 bases). Trimming left V 8 bases short and J 12 bases short, with 14 bases between. Germline assignment: CDR1 MNHNS and CDR2 SASEGT. The CDR3 is 12 residues long.

This chain uses TRBV12-3 or TRBV12-4 with TRBJ1-1, with TRBD1 as a possible D gene (5 bases). The CDR3 spans 18 residues. V shed 3 bases and J shed 1 base, with 21 bases lying between them. The CDR3 bases are TGTGCCAGCAGTTTCGGCCCGGGCAGGGCGAAGGGGAACACTGAAGCTTTCTTT. Translating gives CASSFGPGRAKGNTEAFF.

The chain combines TRBV11-1 with TRBJ2-1, with D tentatively TRBD1 or TRBD2 (5 bases each). V dropped 1 base and J dropped 9 bases, with 16 bases sitting between them. CDR3 length: 15 amino acids. Germline CDR1 SGHAT, CDR2 FQDESV (reference sequence). This CDR3 reads CASSLDGTVLGEQFF. The DNA of the CDR3 is TGTGCCAGCAGCTTAGACGGGACGGTATTGGGTGAGCAGTTCTTC.

This clonotype was seen more than once but under ten times. The J gene is TRBJ2-7, the V gene TRBV9, with unresolved D. This CDR3 region has 14 residues. From germline, CDR1 is SGDLS and CDR2 YYNGEE. V was trimmed by 0 bases and J by 0 bases, leaving 7 bases between them. DNA of the CDR3: TGTGCCAGCAGCGTAGCCCCCAGCTCCTACGAGCAGTACTTC. Translated: CASSVAPSSYEQYF.